Listed below are T cell receptor beta chains from one sample, sequenced in a study of response to subunit inactivated influenza vaccine. A single record per CDR3 protein comes from TCRdb applying MiXCR to the RT-PCR reads. The sample yields some 520,000 distinct CDR3 sequences, about 15% seen once. The input for sequencing was CD4+ T cells sorted from PBMCs, taken about 23 months after vaccination. Receptor source: a man between 50 and 69 years old who received an inactivated influenza vaccine. Each CDR3 is given with its conserved first and last residue. The order of the fields is D gene, V gene, CDR3 length, clone size, J gene, CDR3 DNA, CDR3 protein. D genes are given only for firm matches. Clone sizes are given selectively: once, few, many, or a class where the clone is expanded.

NA	TRBV20-1	16	NA	TRBJ2-4	TGCAGTGCTTGGGGGGGCTTAGGGGTTGCCAAAAACATTCAGTACTTC	CSAWGGLGVAKNIQYF
TRBD2	TRBV28	14	few	TRBJ2-4	TGTGCCAGCAGTTCGGCGGGAGGCCTAAACATTCAGTACTTC	CASSSAGGLNIQYF
NA	TRBV5-6	15	NA	TRBJ1-3	TGTGCCAGCAGCTTACGAAGTGGGGCTGGAAACACCATATATTTT	CASSLRSGAGNTIYF
NA	TRBV3-1	13	NA	TRBJ2-5	TGTGCCAGCAGCGACCGGGAGTTAGAGACCCAGTACTTC	CASSDRELETQYF
NA	TRBV2	12	NA	TRBJ1-1	TGTGCCAGCACCTTTTTGTGGCAAGGAGCTTTCTTT	CASTFLWQGAFF
NA	TRBV5-1	15	few	TRBJ2-2	TGCGCCAGCAGCCCGACCGGGGTTGTGGACGGGGAGCTGTTTTTT	CASSPTGVVDGELFF
NA	TRBV12-3/TRBV12-4	12	NA	TRBJ1-6	TGTGCCAGCAGTACCAGGGGTTCACCCCTCCACTTT	CASSTRGSPLHF
TRBD2	TRBV12-3/TRBV12-4	15	NA	TRBJ2-3	TGTGCCAGCACCTTATTAGCGGGGGGCATAGATACGCAGTATTTT	CASTLLAGGIDTQYF
TRBD2	TRBV5-1	16	few	TRBJ2-5	TGCGCCAGCAGCATTGGACTAGCGGGGATCCAAGAGACCCAGTACTTC	CASSIGLAGIQETQYF
TRBD1	TRBV29-1	15	NA	TRBJ1-1	TGCAGCGTTGAAGGGGACAGGGGGTCGGGGACTGAAGCTTTCTTT	CSVEGDRGSGTEAFF
NA	TRBV12-2	15	NA	TRBJ1-1	TGTGCAAGTCGCTTCACGACAGGTATGAACACTGAAGCTTTCTTT	CASRFTTGMNTEAFF
TRBD1	TRBV28	14	NA	TRBJ2-2	TGTGCCGGACGACAGGGGGGGAACACCGGGGAGCTGTTTTTT	CAGRQGGNTGELFF
NA	TRBV12-3/TRBV12-4	15	NA	TRBJ1-2	TGTGCCAGCAGTTCTCGGGAAATCACCCCCTATGGCTACACCTTC	CASSSREITPYGYTF
NA	TRBV15	13	NA	TRBJ2-7	TGTGCCACCAGCAGAGATGAAGGACACGAGCAGTACTTC	CATSRDEGHEQYF
TRBD2	TRBV20-1	16	NA	TRBJ2-1	TGCAGTGCTAGCCGGCTAGCGGGAGGAGGGAACAATGAGCAGTTCTTC	CSASRLAGGGNNEQFF
NA	TRBV6-2/TRBV6-3	13	NA	TRBJ2-1	TGTGCCAGCAGAGGGCGAACCTACAATGAGCAGTTCTTC	CASRGRTYNEQFF
NA	TRBV28	13	few	TRBJ2-2	TGTGCCAGCAGTTTGAATCGGGGCGGGGAGCTGTTTTTT	CASSLNRGGELFF
NA	TRBV20-1	14	few	TRBJ1-1	TGCAGTGCTAGAGATTACGTTATGAACACTGAAGCTTTCTTT	CSARDYVMNTEAFF
NA	TRBV6-1	16	NA	TRBJ1-3	TGTGCCAGCAGTGAAGCCCCGGGGAGTCGTGGAAACACCATATATTTT	CASSEAPGSRGNTIYF
NA	TRBV27	15	many	TRBJ2-5	TGTGCCAGCAGTTTAAGTCGGGGGGCCGGGGAGACCCAGTACTTC	CASSLSRGAGETQYF
NA	TRBV3-1	16	NA	TRBJ2-1	TGTGCCAGCAGCCGCCAGCGGAAGAGCTCCTACAATGAGCAGTTCTTC	CASSRQRKSSYNEQFF
NA	TRBV7-2	13	many	TRBJ2-5	TGTGCCAGCAGCTTAGGTAGCGGAGAGACCCAGTACTTC	CASSLGSGETQYF
NA	TRBV19	13	few	TRBJ1-2	TGTGCCAGTAGCACTCGGACGGACTATGGCTACACCTTC	CASSTRTDYGYTF
NA	TRBV29-1	14	many	TRBJ2-7	TGCAGCGTTATCACTGACGGGAAAACCTACGAGCAGTACTTC	CSVITDGKTYEQYF
NA	TRBV7-2	15	few	TRBJ1-4	TGTGCCAGCAGCCTAGGGTACCAAGCTAATGAAAAACTGTTTTTT	CASSLGYQANEKLFF
NA	TRBV12-3/TRBV12-4	12	NA	TRBJ2-5	TGTGCCAGCAGTACAGGGATGGAGACCCAGTACTTC	CASSTGMETQYF
NA	TRBV6-2/TRBV6-3	13	NA	TRBJ1-1	TGTGCCAGCAGTCTACAGGGTGGTGGCGAAGCTTTCTTT	CASSLQGGGEAFF